A single sample gave rise to the 21 T cell receptor beta chains below, sequenced in a study of blood T cell repertoires in COVID-19. The method was immunoSEQ multiplex PCR; TCRdb's version includes in-frame clones alone and lacks a portion of them. The sample includes some 180,000 clones, around 80% of them seen just once. Sequenced: peripheral blood. All receptors derive from a human donor in a cohort sampled during active COVID-19.

This clone was observed many times. The chain joins TRBV6-5 to TRBJ2-1; 15 bases align to TRBD2. CDR1 is MNHEY and CDR2 is SVGAGI in the germline V gene. J lost 10 bases, V lost 6 bases, and 7 bases had no gene match. The CDR3 consists of 15 residues. The CDR3 reads CASSVGLAGGLEQFF. As DNA, the CDR3 is TGTGCCAGCAGCGTGGGACTAGCGGGAGGACTAGAGCAGTTCTTC.

CDR3 DNA: TGTGCCAGCAGCTTGGGGCGGCCCACCTCCTACGAGCAGTACTTC. Amino acid sequence: CASSLGRPTSYEQYF. The rearrangement links TRBV5-4 to TRBJ2-7; D not certain. The CDR3 length is 15 residues. The V gene lost 0 bases and the J gene lost 0 bases, with 10 bases spanning the gap. The germline gives CDR1 SGHNT, CDR2 YYREEE (reference sequence).

This clone was detected only a few times. The chain carries TRBV25-1 and TRBJ1-6, with 7 bases identical to TRBD1. This CDR3 contains 14 residues. V lost 5 bases, J lost 5 bases, and 3 bases stayed unmatched. Germline assignment: CDR1 MGHDK and CDR2 SYGVNS. CDR3 loop: CASSPTGDNSPLHF. Here the CDR3 DNA reads TGTGCCAGCAGTCCCACAGGGGATAATTCACCCCTCCACTTT.

The chain carries TRBV7-2 and TRBJ2-7, with 7 positions matching TRBD1. Germline loops: CDR1 SGHTA, CDR2 FQGNSA. The CDR3 contains 14 residues. Losses at the gene ends were 5 bases for V and 3 bases for J; bases not matched to a gene: 7. In DNA, the CDR3 is TGTGCCAGCAGCCTAGGACAGGACCGCTACGAGCAGTACTTC. It yields the protein CASSLGQDRYEQYF.

The chain employs TRBV28 and TRBJ2-3; maybe TRBD1 (5 bases). Germline CDR1 reads MDHEN; CDR2 reads SYDVKM. Between the trimmed V and J ends, which lost 8 bases and 2 bases, there was a span of 17 bases. CDR3 length: 15 amino acids. CDR3 DNA sequence: TGTGCCAGCCTTAGGGGTTGGATTCACACAGATACGCAGTATTTT. This encodes CASLRGWIHTDTQYF.

The V gene is TRBV10-1, the J gene TRBJ2-7, with D maybe TRBD1 (5 bases). This CDR3 has 13 residues. From germline, CDR1 is WNHNN and CDR2 SYGVQD (reference sequence). V lost 0 bases, J lost 6 bases, and 9 bases lay in between. In DNA, the CDR3 is TGCGCCAGCAGTGAGTCGACAAGGGGCGAGCAGTACTTC. Amino acids: CASSESTRGEQYF.

The rearrangement links TRBV19 to TRBJ2-7; D might be TRBD1 (6 bases). The CDR3 totals 14 residues. V was clipped by 10 bases and J by 0 bases, with 16 bases between them. The V gene's germline CDR1 is LNHDA and CDR2 SQIVND (reference sequence). The CDR3 DNA follows: TGTGCCACCCGGACAGAGAGAAGCTCCTACGAGCAGTACTTC. Translating gives CATRTERSSYEQYF.

V and J are TRBV3-1 (or the pseudogene TRBV3-2) and TRBJ1-1; D remains ambiguous. CDR3 size: 16 residues. CDR1 and CDR2 (germline): LGHDT, YNNKEL (reference sequence). Deletions cut 0 bases from V and 0 bases from J, with 11 bases between. The CDR3 DNA sequence: TGTGCCAGCAGCCAAGAGAGTGGTAGCATGAACACTGAAGCTTTCTTT. It codes for CASSQESGSMNTEAFF.

The chain recombines TRBV18 with TRBJ2-7; 9 bases are shared with TRBD1. Germline V CDR1 and CDR2: KGHSH, LQKENI. V was clipped by 7 bases and J by 1 base; unmatched bases: 8. The CDR3 totals 15 residues. CDR3 protein: CASLPPGQGSYEQYF. DNA for the CDR3: TGTGCCAGCTTACCTCCGGGACAGGGTTCCTACGAGCAGTACTTC. Full variable domain (missing parts from reference TRBV18 and TRBJ2-7): NAGVMQNPRHLVRRRGQEARLRCSPMKGHSHVYWYRQLPEEGLKFMVYLQKENIIDESGMPKERFSAEFPKEGPSILRIQQVVRGDSAAYFCASLPPGQGSYEQYFGPGTRLTVT.

The rearrangement uses TRBV24-1 and TRBJ2-3, with 7 bases lining up with TRBD1. Germline lookup yields CDR1 KGHDR and CDR2 SFDVKD. There are 15 residues in the CDR3. V shed 5 bases, J shed 4 bases, and the junction held 8 bases outside the gene matches. The CDR3 coding sequence is TGTGCCACCAGTGTGACCGGGACAGCCGCAGATACGCAGTATTTT. Translation gives CATSVTGTAADTQYF.

The J gene is TRBJ2-7, the V gene TRBV5-1; weak D call: TRBD1 (5 bases). Germline CDR1 and CDR2: SGHRS and YFSETQ. The CDR3 contains 14 residues. Deletions cut 3 bases from V and 3 bases from J, with 13 bases between. The CDR3 reads CASSSHGASYEQYF. In DNA form, the CDR3 reads TGCGCCAGCAGCTCCCATGGGGCTAGCTACGAGCAGTACTTC. Using reference TRBV5-1 and TRBJ2-7 for the parts outside the CDR3, the full variable domain is KAGVTQTPRYLIKTRGQQVTLSCSPISGHRSVSWYQQTPGQGLQFLFEYFSETQRNKGNFPGRFSGRQFSNSRSEMNVSTLELGDSALYLCASSSHGASYEQYFGPGTRLTVT.

The gene calls are TRBV28 and TRBJ2-7; 8 bases agree with TRBD1. The V and J ends lost 7 bases and 9 bases, in that order; junction bases with no gene match: 5. The CDR3 spans 11 residues. In germline, CDR1 is MDHEN, CDR2 SYDVKM. This chain's CDR3 is CASTLQGVQYF. Here the CDR3 DNA reads TGTGCCAGCACTCTACAGGGGGTGCAGTACTTC.

The CDR3 region is CASSLVVASTEAFF. The CDR3 nucleotides are TGCGCCAGCAGCTTGGTAGTCGCTAGCACTGAAGCTTTCTTT. The chain has TRBV5-1 and TRBJ1-1, with D uncertain. This CDR3 has 14 residues. The V end lost 0 bases, the J end lost 4 bases, and 10 bases lay between the germline ends. Germline V gene data show CDR1 as SGHRS and CDR2 as YFSETQ.

The chain recombines TRBV28 with TRBJ1-4; D is unresolved. Trimming pared 2 bases from V and 11 bases from J, leaving 6 bases between. The germline CDR1 and CDR2 sequences are MDHEN and SYDVKM. The CDR3 runs to 11 residues. The CDR3 region is CASSLTRKLFF. As DNA, the CDR3 is TGTGCCAGCAGTTTAACGCGGAAACTGTTTTTT.

The chain has TRBV11-2 and TRBJ1-3, with D possibly matching TRBD1 (5 bases). The CDR3 length is 13 residues. Germline assignment: CDR1 SGHAT and CDR2 FQNNGV. V was pared by 5 bases and J by 8 bases, with 13 bases between. The CDR3 DNA reads TGTGCCAGCAGCCCAAACAGGCGGCACACCATATATTTT. This gives the protein CASSPNRRHTIYF.

V is TRBV4-1 and J is TRBJ1-2; D is possibly TRBD1 (5 bases). Trimming cost V 0 bases and J 8 bases, with 19 bases left between them. This CDR3 has 16 amino acids. The germline V gene encodes CDR1 MGHRA and CDR2 YSYEKL. CDR3 bases: TGCGCCAGCAGCCAAGATTTGGACGGGGGATCGAGGGGCTACACCTTC. Translated, it gives CASSQDLDGGSRGYTF.

V is TRBV6-4 and J is TRBJ1-3, with D hard to call. Germline V CDR1 and CDR2: MRHNA, SNTAGT. Between the trimmed V and J ends, which lost 4 bases and 0 bases, there was a span of 10 bases. The CDR3 runs to 15 residues. The chain's CDR3 is CASSADSSSGNTIYF. The CDR3 DNA reads TGTGCCAGCAGTGCCGACTCTAGCTCTGGAAACACCATATATTTT.

The V and J genes are TRBV20-1 and TRBJ2-7; D is undetermined. Germline V lookup: CDR1 DFQATT, CDR2 SNEGSKA (reference sequence). With 6 bases removed from V and 0 bases from J, the gap between germline ends came to 6 bases. The length of the CDR3 is 11 residues. The CDR3 spells CSAIDSYEQYF. CDR3 coding DNA: TGCAGTGCCATAGACTCCTACGAGCAGTACTTC.

By share, this clone ranks as medium-sized. The gene calls are TRBV27 and TRBJ2-3; TRBD2 matches 9 bases. Trimming removed 7 bases from V and 7 bases from J; junction bases left unmatched: 12. CDR1 and CDR2 from the germline V gene are MNHEY and SMNVEV (reference sequence). The CDR3 spans 15 residues. The CDR3 nucleotides are TGTGCCAGCACCGTGGCGGGAGGGAAGGTACATACGCAGTATTTT. This translates into CASTVAGGKVHTQYF.

This chain links TRBV2 with TRBJ1-3, with D perhaps TRBD1 (5 bases). Germline-derived CDR1 and CDR2 are SNHLY and FYNNEI. Trimming removed 4 bases at V and 0 bases at J, with 10 bases between. This CDR3 has 15 amino acids. The CDR3 region is CASSAQGSSGNTIYF. The CDR3 coding sequence is TGTGCCAGCAGTGCGCAGGGATCCTCTGGAAACACCATATATTTT.

This chain uses TRBV6-5 with TRBJ2-1, with a weak D call TRBD1 (5 bases). CDR3 length: 14 amino acids. Trimming pared 0 bases from V and 7 bases from J, leaving 10 bases between. CDR1 and CDR2 from the germline V gene are MNHEY and SVGAGI. The CDR3 loop is CASSYSRSGNEQFF. As DNA, the CDR3 is TGTGCCAGCAGTTACTCCCGTTCAGGGAATGAGCAGTTCTTC.